The sequence of this T cell receptor (beta chain) was determined in a study of cytomegalovirus exposure and HLA in healthy donors. Study observations and caveats: Later findings reportedly placed an Asian-associated ancestry cluster below the approximately 670-donor mean for N-insertions. The authors reported that TCR beta sequences could predict HLA-A and HLA-B alleles. These predictions were accurate for most subjects in the first cohort. It was 164 TCR beta chains that were listed as cytomegalovirus-associated. A later analysis linked a missense DCLRE1C variant to TCR beta V- and J-gene trimming.

As concerns this clone: Its antigen remains unknown.

V trimming: 4 bases; J trimming: 5 bases; junction bases outside the gene matches: 5. The V gene's germline CDR1 is SGHTA and CDR2 FQGNSA. The CDR3 covers 14 residues. The PCR employed 60 Vbeta primers together with 13 Jbeta primers. Clones were sequenced by immunoSEQ multiplex PCR, and TCRdb holds only the in-frame ones, with some missing. This table has some 150,000 clones, less than 85% appearing once. Sequenced sample: PBMCs. This chain joins TRBV7-2 and TRBJ2-1; 7 bases are shared with TRBD1. The origin of this receptor is a man in his 60s in good health and CMV-seronegative. CDR3 in DNA: TGTGCCAGCAGCTACAGGGGAAGGAACAATGAGCAGTTCTTC. Protein: CASSYRGRNNEQFF.